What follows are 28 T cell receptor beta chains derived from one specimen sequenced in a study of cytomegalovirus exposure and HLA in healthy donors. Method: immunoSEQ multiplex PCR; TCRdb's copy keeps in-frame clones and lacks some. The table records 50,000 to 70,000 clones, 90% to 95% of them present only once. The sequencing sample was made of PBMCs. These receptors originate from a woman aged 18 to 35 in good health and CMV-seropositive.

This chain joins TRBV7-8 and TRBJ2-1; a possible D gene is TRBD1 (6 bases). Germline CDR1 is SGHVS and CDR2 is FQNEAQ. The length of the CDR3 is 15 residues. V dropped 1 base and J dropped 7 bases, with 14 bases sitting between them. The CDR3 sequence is CASSLVLGRGNEQFF. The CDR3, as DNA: TGTGCCAGCAGCTTAGTCTTAGGCAGGGGTAATGAGCAGTTCTTC. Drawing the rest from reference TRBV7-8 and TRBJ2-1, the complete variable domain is GAGVSQSPRYKVAKRGQDVALRCDPISGHVSLFWYQQALGQGPEFLTYFQNEAQLDKSGLPSDRFFAERPEGSVSTLKIQRTQQEDSAVYLCASSLVLGRGNEQFFGPGTRLTVL.

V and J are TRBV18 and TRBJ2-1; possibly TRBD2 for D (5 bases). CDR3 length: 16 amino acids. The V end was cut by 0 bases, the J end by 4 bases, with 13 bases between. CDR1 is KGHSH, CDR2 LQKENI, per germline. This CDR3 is CASSPPKRTLYNEQFF. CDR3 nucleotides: TGTGCCAGCTCACCACCTAAGCGGACCCTATACAATGAGCAGTTCTTC.

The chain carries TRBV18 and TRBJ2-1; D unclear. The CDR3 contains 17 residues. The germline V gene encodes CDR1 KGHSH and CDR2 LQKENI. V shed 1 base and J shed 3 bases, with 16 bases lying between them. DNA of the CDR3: TGTGCCAGCTCACCACAGTGGCAGGTAAACAGCTACAATGAGCAGTTCTTC. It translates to CASSPQWQVNSYNEQFF. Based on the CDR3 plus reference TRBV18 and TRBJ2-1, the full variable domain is NAGVMQNPRHLVRRRGQEARLRCSPMKGHSHVYWYRQLPEEGLKFMVYLQKENIIDESGMPKERFSAEFPKEGPSILRIQQVVRGDSAAYFCASSPQWQVNSYNEQFFGPGTRLTVL.

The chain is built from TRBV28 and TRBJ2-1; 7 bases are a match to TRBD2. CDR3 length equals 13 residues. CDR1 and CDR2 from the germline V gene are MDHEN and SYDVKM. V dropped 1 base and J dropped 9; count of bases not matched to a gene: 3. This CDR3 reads CASSLSAGTEQFF. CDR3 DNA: TGTGCCAGCAGTTTATCAGCGGGGACTGAGCAGTTCTTC. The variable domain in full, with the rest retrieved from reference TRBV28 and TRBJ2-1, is DVKVTQSSRYLVKRTGEKVFLECVQDMDHENMFWYRQDPGLGLRLIYFSYDVKMKEKGDIPEGYSVSREKKERFSLILESASTNQTSMYLCASSLSAGTEQFFGPGTRLTVL.

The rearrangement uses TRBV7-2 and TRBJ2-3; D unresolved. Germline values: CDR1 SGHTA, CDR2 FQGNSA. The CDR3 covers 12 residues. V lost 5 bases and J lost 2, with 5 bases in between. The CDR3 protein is CASSPHTDTQYF. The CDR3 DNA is TGTGCCAGCAGCCCCCACACAGATACGCAGTATTTT.

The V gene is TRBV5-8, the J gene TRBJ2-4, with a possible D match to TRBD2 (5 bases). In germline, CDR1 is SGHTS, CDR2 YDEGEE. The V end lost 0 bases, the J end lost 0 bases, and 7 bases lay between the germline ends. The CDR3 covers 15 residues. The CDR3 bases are TGTGCCAGCAGCTTGGCGGGGATAGCCAAAAACATTCAGTACTTC. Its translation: CASSLAGIAKNIQYF.

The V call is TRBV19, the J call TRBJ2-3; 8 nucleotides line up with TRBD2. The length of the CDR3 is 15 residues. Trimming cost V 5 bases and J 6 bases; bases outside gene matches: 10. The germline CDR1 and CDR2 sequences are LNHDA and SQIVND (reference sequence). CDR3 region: CASSPTGGLLDTQYF. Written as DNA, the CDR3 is TGTGCCAGTAGTCCCACGGGGGGGCTGCTCGATACGCAGTATTTT.

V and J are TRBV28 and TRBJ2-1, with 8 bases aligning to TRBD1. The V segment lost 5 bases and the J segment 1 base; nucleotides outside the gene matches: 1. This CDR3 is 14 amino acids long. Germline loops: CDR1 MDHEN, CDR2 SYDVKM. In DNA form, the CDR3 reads TGTGCCAGCAGTGGACAGGGTTCCTACAATGAGCAGTTCTTC. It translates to CASSGQGSYNEQFF.

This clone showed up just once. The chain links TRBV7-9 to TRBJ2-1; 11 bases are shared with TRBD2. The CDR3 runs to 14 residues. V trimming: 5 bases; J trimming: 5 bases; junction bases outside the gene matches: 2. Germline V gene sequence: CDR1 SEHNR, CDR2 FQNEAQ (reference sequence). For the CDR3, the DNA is TGTGCCAGCAGCGCGGGACTAGCGGACAATGAGCAGTTCTTC. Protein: CASSAGLADNEQFF.

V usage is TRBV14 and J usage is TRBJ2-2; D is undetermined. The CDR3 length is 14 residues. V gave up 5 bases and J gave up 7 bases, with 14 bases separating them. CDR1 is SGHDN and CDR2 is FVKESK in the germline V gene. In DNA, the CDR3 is TGTGCCAGCAGCATGACACTCTTTGACGGGGAGCTGTTTTTT. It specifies CASSMTLFDGELFF.

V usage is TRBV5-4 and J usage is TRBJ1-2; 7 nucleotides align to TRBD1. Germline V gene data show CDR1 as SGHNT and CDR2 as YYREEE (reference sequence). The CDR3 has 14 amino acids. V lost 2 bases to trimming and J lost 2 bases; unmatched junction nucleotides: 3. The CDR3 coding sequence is TGTGCCAGCAGCTTACCGGGACAGAACTATGGCTACACCTTC. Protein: CASSLPGQNYGYTF.

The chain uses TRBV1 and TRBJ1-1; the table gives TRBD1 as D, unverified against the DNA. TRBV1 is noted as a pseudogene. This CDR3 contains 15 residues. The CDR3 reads CTSSRGTEEGGEAFF. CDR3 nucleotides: TGCACCAGCAGCCGGGGGACAGAGGAGGGAGGTGAAGCTTTCTTT.

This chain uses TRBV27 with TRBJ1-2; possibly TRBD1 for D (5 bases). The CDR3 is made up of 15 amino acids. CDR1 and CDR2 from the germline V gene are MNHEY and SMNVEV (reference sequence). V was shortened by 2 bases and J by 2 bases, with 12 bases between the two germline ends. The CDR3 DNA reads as TGTGCCAGCAGTTTAACCCAGGGAGGGAACTATGGCTACACCTTC. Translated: CASSLTQGGNYGYTF.

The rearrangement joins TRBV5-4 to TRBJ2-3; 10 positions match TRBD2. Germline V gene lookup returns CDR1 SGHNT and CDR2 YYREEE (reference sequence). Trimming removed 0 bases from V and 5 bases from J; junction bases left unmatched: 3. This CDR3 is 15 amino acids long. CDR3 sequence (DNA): TGTGCCAGCAGCTTGGAACTAGCGGGACAAGATACGCAGTATTTT. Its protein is CASSLELAGQDTQYF. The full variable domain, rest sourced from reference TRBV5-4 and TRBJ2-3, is ETGVTQSPTHLIKTRGQQVTLRCSSQSGHNTVSWYQQALGQGPQFIFQYYREEENGRGNFPPRFSGLQFPNYSSELNVNALELDDSALYLCASSLELAGQDTQYFGPGTRLTVL.

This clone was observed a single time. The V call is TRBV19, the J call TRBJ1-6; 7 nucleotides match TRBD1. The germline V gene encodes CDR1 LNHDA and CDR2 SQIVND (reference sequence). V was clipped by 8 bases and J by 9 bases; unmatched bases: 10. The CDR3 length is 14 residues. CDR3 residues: CASSIPGGRSPLHF. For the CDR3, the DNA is TGTGCCAGTTCTATACCAGGGGGACGTTCACCCCTCCACTTT.

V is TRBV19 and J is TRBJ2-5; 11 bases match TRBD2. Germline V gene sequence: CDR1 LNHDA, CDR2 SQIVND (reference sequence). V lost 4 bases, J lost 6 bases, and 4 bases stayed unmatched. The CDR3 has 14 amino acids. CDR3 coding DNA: TGTGCCAGTAGTAGCCTAGCGGGGGGTAAGACCCAGTACTTC. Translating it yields CASSSLAGGKTQYF. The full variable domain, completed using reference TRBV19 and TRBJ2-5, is DGGITQSPKYLFRKEGQNVTLSCEQNLNHDAMYWYRQDPGQGLRLIYYSQIVNDFQKGDIAEGYSVSREKKESFPLTVTSAQKNPTAFYLCASSSLAGGKTQYFGPGTRLLVL.

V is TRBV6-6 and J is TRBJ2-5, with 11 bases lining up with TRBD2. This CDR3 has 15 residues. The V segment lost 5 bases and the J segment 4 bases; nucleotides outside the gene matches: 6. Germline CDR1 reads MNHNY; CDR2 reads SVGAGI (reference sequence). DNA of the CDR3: TGTGCCAGCAGTAAACTAGCGGGAGTGGTAGAGACCCAGTACTTC. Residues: CASSKLAGVVETQYF.

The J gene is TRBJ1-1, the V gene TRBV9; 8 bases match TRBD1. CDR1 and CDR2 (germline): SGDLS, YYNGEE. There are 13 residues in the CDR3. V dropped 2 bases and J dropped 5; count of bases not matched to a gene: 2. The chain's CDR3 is CASSVRQGTEAFF. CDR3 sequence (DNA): TGTGCCAGCAGCGTCAGACAGGGGACTGAAGCTTTCTTT.

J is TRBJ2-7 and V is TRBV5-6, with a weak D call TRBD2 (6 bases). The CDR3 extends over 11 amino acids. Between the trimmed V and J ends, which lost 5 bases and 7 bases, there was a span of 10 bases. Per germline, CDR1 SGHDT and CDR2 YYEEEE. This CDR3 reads CASSGGIEQYF. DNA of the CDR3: TGTGCCAGCAGTGGGGGGATTGAGCAGTACTTC.

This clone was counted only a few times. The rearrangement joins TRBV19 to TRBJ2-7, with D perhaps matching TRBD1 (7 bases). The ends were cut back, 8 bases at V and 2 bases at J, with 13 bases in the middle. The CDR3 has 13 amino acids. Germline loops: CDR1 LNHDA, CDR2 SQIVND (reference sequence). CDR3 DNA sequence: TGTGCCAGTGGTCAGGGGGGAGCCTACGAGCAGTACTTC. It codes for CASGQGGAYEQYF.

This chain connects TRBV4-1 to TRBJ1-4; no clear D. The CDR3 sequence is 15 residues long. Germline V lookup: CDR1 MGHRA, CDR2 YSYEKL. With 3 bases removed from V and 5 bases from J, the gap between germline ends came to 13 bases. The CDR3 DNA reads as TGCGCCAGCAGCCATACCGAACGAGTGAATGAAAAACTGTTTTTT. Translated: CASSHTERVNEKLFF.

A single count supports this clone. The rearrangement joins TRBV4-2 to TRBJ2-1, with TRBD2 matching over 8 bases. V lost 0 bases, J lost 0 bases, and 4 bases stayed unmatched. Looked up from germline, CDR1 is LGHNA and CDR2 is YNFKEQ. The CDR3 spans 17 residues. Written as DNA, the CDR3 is TGTGCCAGCAGCCAAGAAGCGGGGGTCCCCTCCTACAATGAGCAGTTCTTC. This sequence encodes CASSQEAGVPSYNEQFF.

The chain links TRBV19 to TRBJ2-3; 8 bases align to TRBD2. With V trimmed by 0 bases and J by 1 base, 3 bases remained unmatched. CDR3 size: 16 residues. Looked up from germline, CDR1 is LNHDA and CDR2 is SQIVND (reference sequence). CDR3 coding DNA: TGTGCCAGTAGTATAGAGACAGCGGGAGGCACAGATACGCAGTATTTT. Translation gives CASSIETAGGTDTQYF.

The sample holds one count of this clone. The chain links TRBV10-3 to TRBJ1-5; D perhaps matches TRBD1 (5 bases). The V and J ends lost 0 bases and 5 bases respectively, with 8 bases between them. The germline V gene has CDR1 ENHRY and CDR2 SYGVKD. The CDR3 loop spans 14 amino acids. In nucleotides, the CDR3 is TGTGCCATCAGTGAGTCGCAAGGGGATCAGCCCCAGCATTTT. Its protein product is CAISESQGDQPQHF.

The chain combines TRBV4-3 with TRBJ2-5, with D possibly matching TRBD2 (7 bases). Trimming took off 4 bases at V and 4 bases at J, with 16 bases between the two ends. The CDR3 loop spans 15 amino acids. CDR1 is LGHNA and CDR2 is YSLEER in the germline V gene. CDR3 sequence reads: CASSPEGGFPETQYF. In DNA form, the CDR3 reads TGCGCCAGCAGCCCCGAGGGGGGGTTCCCAGAGACCCAGTACTTC.

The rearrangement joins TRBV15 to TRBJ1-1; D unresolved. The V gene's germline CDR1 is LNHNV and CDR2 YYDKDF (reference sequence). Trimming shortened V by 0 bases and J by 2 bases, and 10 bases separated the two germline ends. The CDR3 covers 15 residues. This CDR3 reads CATSRDLYSNTEAFF. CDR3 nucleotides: TGTGCCACCAGCAGAGATCTGTATTCTAACACTGAAGCTTTCTTT.

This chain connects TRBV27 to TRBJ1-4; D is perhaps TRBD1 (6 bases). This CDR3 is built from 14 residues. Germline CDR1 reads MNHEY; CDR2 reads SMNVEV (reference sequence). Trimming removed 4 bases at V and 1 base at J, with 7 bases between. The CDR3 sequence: CASSYRVTNEKLFF. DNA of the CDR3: TGTGCCAGCAGTTACAGGGTAACTAATGAAAAACTGTTTTTT.

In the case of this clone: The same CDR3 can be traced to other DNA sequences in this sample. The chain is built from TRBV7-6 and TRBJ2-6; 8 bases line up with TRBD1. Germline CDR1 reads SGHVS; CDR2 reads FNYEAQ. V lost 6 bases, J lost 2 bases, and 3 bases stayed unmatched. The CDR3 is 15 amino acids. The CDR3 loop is CASSSTGAGANVLTF. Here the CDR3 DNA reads TGTGCCAGCAGTTCGACAGGGGCTGGGGCCAACGTCCTGACTTTC.